A selection of T cell receptor beta chains follows, all from one sample in a study of blood T cell repertoires in COVID-19. Produced via immunoSEQ multiplex PCR; TCRdb's table is partial and in-frame only. Among some 180,000 clones listed, around 85% were seen once. Specimen: peripheral blood. The receptor set was obtained from a woman aged 60-75 years with acute or convalescent COVID-19. The CDR3 runs from the conserved cysteine through the conserved F or W. The D gene is left open where the match is weak. The listing skips clone size in some rows; elsewhere it reads once, few, many or a size class.

d_call: -; j_call: TRBJ1-2; v_call: TRBV30; clone_size: -; cdr3_aa: CAWSDPRGARRYGYTF; cdr3_nt: TGTGCCTGGAGTGATCCCCGCGGGGCGCGAAGGTATGGCTACACCTTC
d_call: TRBD2; j_call: TRBJ2-1; v_call: TRBV7-9; clone_size: -; cdr3_aa: CASSGTSGRGTYNEQFF; cdr3_nt: TGTGCCAGCTCAGGGACTAGCGGGAGAGGAACCTACAATGAGCAGTTCTTC
d_call: TRBD1; j_call: TRBJ1-1; v_call: TRBV5-4; clone_size: few; cdr3_aa: CASSGSGTGIHLAFF; cdr3_nt: TGTGCCAGCAGCGGTTCCGGGACAGGGATTCATCTGGCTTTCTTT
d_call: TRBD1; j_call: TRBJ1-6; v_call: TRBV28; clone_size: -; cdr3_aa: CASSATGQGPYNSPLHF; cdr3_nt: TGTGCCAGCAGTGCAACGGGACAGGGCCCCTATAATTCACCCCTCCACTTT
d_call: TRBD1; j_call: TRBJ2-1; v_call: TRBV7-9; clone_size: -; cdr3_aa: CASSPLRDRVVNEQFF; cdr3_nt: TGTGCCAGCAGCCCACTCCGGGACAGGGTAGTCAATGAGCAGTTCTTC
d_call: -; j_call: TRBJ1-2; v_call: TRBV18; clone_size: -; cdr3_aa: CASSLLPGEAKGYTF; cdr3_nt: TGTGCCAGCTCACTCTTACCAGGGGAAGCGAAGGGCTACACCTTC
d_call: TRBD1; j_call: TRBJ2-2; v_call: TRBV6-5; clone_size: -; cdr3_aa: CASSPQGFGTGELFF; cdr3_nt: TGTGCCAGCAGCCCACAGGGGTTCGGCACCGGGGAGCTGTTTTTT
d_call: TRBD1; j_call: TRBJ1-1; v_call: TRBV5-1; clone_size: few; cdr3_aa: CASRPGQTNTEAFF; cdr3_nt: TGCGCCAGCAGACCGGGACAGACGAACACTGAAGCTTTCTTT
d_call: -; j_call: TRBJ1-2; v_call: TRBV6-5; clone_size: -; cdr3_aa: CASNQQGYGYTF; cdr3_nt: TGTGCCAGCAACCAACAGGGATATGGCTACACCTTC
d_call: -; j_call: TRBJ2-7; v_call: TRBV5-1; clone_size: -; cdr3_aa: CASSLLSSSYEQYF; cdr3_nt: TGCGCCAGCAGCTTGCTATCAAGCTCCTACGAGCAGTACTTC
d_call: TRBD1; j_call: TRBJ1-1; v_call: TRBV6-5; clone_size: -; cdr3_aa: CASRGQTNTEAFF; cdr3_nt: TGTGCCAGCAGGGGACAGACGAACACTGAAGCTTTCTTT
d_call: -; j_call: TRBJ2-2; v_call: TRBV9; clone_size: -; cdr3_aa: CASSVGLNTGELFF; cdr3_nt: TGTGCCAGCAGCGTAGGGCTGAACACCGGGGAGCTGTTTTTT
d_call: TRBD2; j_call: TRBJ2-1; v_call: TRBV4-2; clone_size: -; cdr3_aa: CASSQDSGRPFF; cdr3_nt: TGTGCCAGCAGCCAAGATAGCGGGAGACCGTTCTTC
d_call: TRBD2; j_call: TRBJ2-5; v_call: TRBV7-9; clone_size: -; cdr3_aa: CASSRDLAGEEETQYF; cdr3_nt: TGTGCCAGCAGCCGCGATCTAGCGGGAGAAGAAGAGACCCAGTACTTC
d_call: TRBD2; j_call: TRBJ2-1; v_call: TRBV6-5; clone_size: -; cdr3_aa: CASRWEGLVVNEQFF; cdr3_nt: TGTGCCAGCAGGTGGGAGGGACTGGTAGTTAATGAGCAGTTCTTC
d_call: TRBD2; j_call: TRBJ2-5; v_call: TRBV7-3; clone_size: -; cdr3_aa: CASSSGLAAETQYF; cdr3_nt: TGTGCCAGCAGCTCGGGACTAGCGGCAGAGACCCAGTACTTC